What follows are 6 T cell receptor beta chains derived from one specimen sequenced in a study of cytomegalovirus exposure and HLA in healthy donors. 13 Jbeta primers and 60 Vbeta primers were used for the PCR. Sequencing used immunoSEQ multiplex PCR; TCRdb keeps in-frame clones, though not all of them. The sample includes under 100,000 clones, around 74% of them seen just once. The sequencing sample was made of PBMCs. These receptors all stem from a boy between 10 and 17 years old in good health and CMV-seronegative.

V gene TRBV4-3 combines with J gene TRBJ1-1; D may be TRBD1 (6 bases). Germline CDR1 LGHNA, CDR2 YSLEER. The CDR3 covers 15 residues. Trimming shortened V by 2 bases and J by 6 bases, and 16 bases separated the two germline ends. This CDR3 is CASSQQQGVAAEAFF. The DNA of the CDR3 is TGCGCCAGCAGCCAACAACAGGGAGTTGCGGCTGAAGCTTTCTTT.

The chain carries TRBV5-4 and TRBJ1-2, with 9 bases identical to TRBD1. The J segment lost 6 bases and the V segment lost 2 bases, leaving 5 bases of the junction unmatched. From germline, CDR1 is SGHNT and CDR2 YYREEE (reference sequence). The CDR3 extends over 14 amino acids. CDR3 amino acids: CASSFRDRVNGYTF. For the CDR3, the DNA is TGTGCCAGCAGCTTCCGGGACAGGGTGAATGGCTACACCTTC.

The rearrangement joins TRBV9 to TRBJ1-3, with a tentative D call TRBD1 (6 bases). CDR3 length: 15 amino acids. The germline gives CDR1 SGDLS, CDR2 YYNGEE. The V end lost 2 bases, the J end lost 3 bases, and 12 bases lay between the germline ends. DNA for the CDR3: TGTGCCAGCAGCGTCTCAGGGGCGGATGGAAACACCATATATTTT. This sequence encodes CASSVSGADGNTIYF.

This chain links TRBV7-7 with TRBJ2-7; 14 bases fit TRBD2. The germline CDR1 and CDR2 sequences are SSHAT and FNYEAQ (reference sequence). The CDR3 has 15 residues. Trimming took 5 bases from V and 3 from J; bases not matched to a gene: 3. Written as DNA, the CDR3 is TGTGCCAGCAGCGCGGGGACTAGCGGGAGCTACGAGCAGTACTTC. Its protein product is CASSAGTSGSYEQYF.

The V call is TRBV4-2, the J call TRBJ2-1; 9 nucleotides agree with TRBD2. The CDR3 has 19 amino acids. V lost 1 base, J lost 0 bases, and 10 bases stayed unmatched. Germline V gives CDR1 LGHNA, CDR2 YNFKEQ. The CDR3 region has the DNA TGTGCCAGCAGCCAAGCGACCTTCCTAGCGGGACACTCCTACAATGAGCAGTTCTTC. Its translation: CASSQATFLAGHSYNEQFF.

CDR3: CASSQVGQGGTEAFF. CDR3 in DNA: TGCGCCAGCAGCCAAGTGGGTCAGGGGGGAACTGAAGCTTTCTTT. The rearrangement joins TRBV4-1 to TRBJ1-1; 7 bases line up with TRBD1. Trimming took 1 base from V and 5 from J; bases not matched to a gene: 7. The germline V gene encodes CDR1 MGHRA and CDR2 YSYEKL. The CDR3 covers 15 residues.